These T cell receptor beta chains were read from a single sample in a study of blood T cell repertoires in COVID-19. This table comes from immunoSEQ multiplex PCR, and its TCRdb copy is limited to in-frame clones, with some not included. The sample shows roughly 130,000 clones, over 75% of them seen only once. Sequenced sample: peripheral blood. The receptors here all came from a man aged 60-69 years with active or convalescent COVID-19. Each CDR3 is given with its conserved first and last residue. The D gene is left open where the match is weak. Part of the rows lack a size; the others show once, few, many or a class for expanded clones.

J | D | size | V | DNA | CDR3
TRBJ2-5 | NA | NA | TRBV6-2/TRBV6-3 | TGTGCCAGCAGTTACAGGACTCCATCCCAGACCCAGTACTTC | CASSYRTPSQTQYF
TRBJ2-7 | NA | NA | TRBV3-1/TRBV3-2 | TGTGCCAGCAGAGGAGCGGAAGAGCAGTACTTC | CASRGAEEQYF
TRBJ2-2 | TRBD2 | NA | TRBV4-1 | TGCGCCAGCAGCCCCACTAGCGGCAACACCGGGGAGCTGTTTTTT | CASSPTSGNTGELFF
TRBJ1-1 | NA | NA | TRBV6-5 | TGTGCCAGCAGTTACTCCAGGACAAGGAACACTGAAGCTTTCTTT | CASSYSRTRNTEAFF
TRBJ2-3 | NA | NA | TRBV27 | TGTGCCAGCAGTTTAGAGGGGGGGACCGCTCGGGGAGATACGCAGTATTTT | CASSLEGGTARGDTQYF
TRBJ1-1 | TRBD1 | NA | TRBV28 | TGTGCCACTATGACAGGGTCGTACACTGAAGCTTTCTTT | CATMTGSYTEAFF
TRBJ2-5 | NA | NA | TRBV7-9 | TGTGCCAGCGCCAGGGACTTGGATACGACCCAGTACTTC | CASARDLDTTQYF
TRBJ1-5 | NA | NA | TRBV19 | TGTGCCAGTAGTGGCCCGGGATACAATCAGCCCCAGCATTTT | CASSGPGYNQPQHF
TRBJ2-7 | TRBD2 | few | TRBV18 | TGTGCCAGCTCATCGCCTGTCCTAGCGGGAGGCCACGAGCAGTACTTC | CASSSPVLAGGHEQYF
TRBJ1-5 | NA | NA | TRBV12-3/TRBV12-4 | TGTGCCAGCAGTTTAAAGGAGGATCAGCCCCAGCATTTT | CASSLKEDQPQHF
TRBJ1-2 | NA | NA | TRBV28 | TGTGCCAGCAGTCCCCCCAGGGGTCCCTATGGCTACACCTTC | CASSPPRGPYGYTF
TRBJ1-3 | NA | once | TRBV3-1/TRBV3-2 | TGTGCCAGCAGCCATCTCCTCAGGGTTCCTGGAAACACCATATATTTT | CASSHLLRVPGNTIYF
TRBJ1-6 | NA | NA | TRBV29-1 | TGCGCTGCAGGCCCAAGTGGTTCACCCCTCCACTTT | CAAGPSGSPLHF
TRBJ1-3 | NA | many | TRBV2 | TGTGCCAGCAGCGTCGGTGGATCCGGGGGAAACACCATATATTTT | CASSVGGSGGNTIYF
TRBJ2-3 | TRBD2 | NA | TRBV27 | TGTGCCAGCAGTTCACTAGCGGGAGGTAACACAGATACGCAGTATTTT | CASSSLAGGNTDTQYF
TRBJ2-1 | TRBD2 | NA | TRBV27 | TGTGCCAGCAGTCCCCGCGGGAGACGCAATGAGCAGTTCTTC | CASSPRGRRNEQFF
TRBJ2-3 | TRBD1 | NA | TRBV27 | TGTGCCAGCGCCTTCCCGGGACAGTTCACAGATACGCAGTATTTT | CASAFPGQFTDTQYF
TRBJ2-1 | NA | few | TRBV4-3 | TGCGCCAGCAGCCAAGATCGAAGGGACTTAGCGGTCAATGAGCAGTTCTTC | CASSQDRRDLAVNEQFF
TRBJ1-2 | NA | NA | TRBV5-6 | TGTGCCAGCAGCTTGGAACAGGGCCACTATGGCTACACCTTC | CASSLEQGHYGYTF
TRBJ2-1 | TRBD2 | NA | TRBV11-3 | TGTGCCAGCAGCTTAGAGGGGACTAGTGAAAATGAGCAGTTCTTC | CASSLEGTSENEQFF